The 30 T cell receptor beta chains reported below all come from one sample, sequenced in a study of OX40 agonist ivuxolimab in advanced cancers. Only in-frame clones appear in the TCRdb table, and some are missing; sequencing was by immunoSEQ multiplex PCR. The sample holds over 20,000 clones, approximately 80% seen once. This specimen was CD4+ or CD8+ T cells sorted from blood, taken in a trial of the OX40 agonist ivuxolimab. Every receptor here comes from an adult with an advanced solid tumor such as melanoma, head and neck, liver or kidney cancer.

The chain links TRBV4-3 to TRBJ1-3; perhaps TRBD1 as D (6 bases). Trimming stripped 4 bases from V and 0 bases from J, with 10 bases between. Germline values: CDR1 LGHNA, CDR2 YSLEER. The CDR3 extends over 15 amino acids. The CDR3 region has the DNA TGCGCCAGCAGCCCAGGGACACCCTCTGGAAACACCATATATTTT. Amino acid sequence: CASSPGTPSGNTIYF.

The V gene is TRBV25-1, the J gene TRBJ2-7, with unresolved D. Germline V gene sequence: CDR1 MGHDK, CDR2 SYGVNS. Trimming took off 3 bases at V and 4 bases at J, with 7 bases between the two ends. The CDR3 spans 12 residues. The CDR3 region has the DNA TGTGCCAGCAGTGACTCCCCGTACGAGCAGTACTTC. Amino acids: CASSDSPYEQYF.

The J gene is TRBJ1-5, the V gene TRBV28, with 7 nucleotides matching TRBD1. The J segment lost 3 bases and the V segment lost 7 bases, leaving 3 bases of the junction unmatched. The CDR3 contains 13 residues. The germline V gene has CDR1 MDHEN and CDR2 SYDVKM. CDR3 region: CASKGQHNQPQHF. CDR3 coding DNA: TGTGCCAGCAAGGGACAGCACAATCAGCCCCAGCATTTT. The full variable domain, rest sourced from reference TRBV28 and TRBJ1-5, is DVKVTQSSRYLVKRTGEKVFLECVQDMDHENMFWYRQDPGLGLRLIYFSYDVKMKEKGDIPEGYSVSREKKERFSLILESASTNQTSMYLCASKGQHNQPQHFGDGTRLSIL.

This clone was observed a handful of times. The CDR3 protein is CASSLERTPYGYTF. DNA of the CDR3: TGTGCCAGCAGCTTAGAGAGGACCCCCTATGGCTACACCTTC. The chain carries TRBV11-2 and TRBJ1-2; D is unclear. This CDR3 has 14 residues. V was trimmed by 0 bases and J by 4 bases, leaving 9 bases between them. From germline, CDR1 is SGHAT and CDR2 FQNNGV.

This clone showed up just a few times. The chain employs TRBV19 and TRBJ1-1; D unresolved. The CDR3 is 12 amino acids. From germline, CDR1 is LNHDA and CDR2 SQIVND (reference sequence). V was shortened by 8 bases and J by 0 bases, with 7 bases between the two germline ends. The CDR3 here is CASSVMNTEAFF. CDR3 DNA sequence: TGTGCCAGTTCAGTAATGAACACTGAAGCTTTCTTT.

The CDR3 DNA reads as TGTGCCAGCAGCCAGGGACAGTCTATTGAAAAACTGTTTTTT. This encodes CASSQGQSIEKLFF. This chain links TRBV28 with TRBJ1-4; 7 bases agree with TRBD1. The CDR3 runs 14 residues. Per germline, CDR1 MDHEN and CDR2 SYDVKM. J was trimmed by 7 bases and V by 6 bases; bases with no gene match: 8.

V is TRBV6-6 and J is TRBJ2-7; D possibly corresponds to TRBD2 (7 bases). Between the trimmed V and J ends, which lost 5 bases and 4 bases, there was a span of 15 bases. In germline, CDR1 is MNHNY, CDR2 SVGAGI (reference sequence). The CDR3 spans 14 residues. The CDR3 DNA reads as TGTGCCAGCAGTCCTCTCGGGGGGCCTTACGAGCAGTACTTC. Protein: CASSPLGGPYEQYF.

CDR3 DNA sequence: TGTGCCAGCAGCCTGAGTCGGGATTCACCCCTCCACTTT. Protein sequence: CASSLSRDSPLHF. The chain uses TRBV4-2 and TRBJ1-6; no definite D call. The V and J ends lost 4 bases and 8 bases respectively, with 9 bases between them. The CDR3 covers 13 residues. Germline CDR1 and CDR2: LGHNA and YNFKEQ.

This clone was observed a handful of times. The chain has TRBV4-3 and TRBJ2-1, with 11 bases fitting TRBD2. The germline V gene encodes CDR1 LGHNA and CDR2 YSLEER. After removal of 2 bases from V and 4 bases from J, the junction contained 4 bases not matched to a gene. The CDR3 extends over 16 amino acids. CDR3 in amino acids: CASSQKGLADYNEQFF. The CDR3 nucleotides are TGCGCCAGCAGCCAAAAGGGACTAGCGGATTACAATGAGCAGTTCTTC.

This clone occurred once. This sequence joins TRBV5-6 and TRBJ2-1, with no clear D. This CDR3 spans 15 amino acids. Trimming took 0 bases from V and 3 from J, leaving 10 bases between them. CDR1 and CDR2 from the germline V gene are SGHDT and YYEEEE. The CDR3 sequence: CASSLDGKYYNEQFF. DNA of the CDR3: TGTGCCAGCAGCTTGGACGGAAAATACTACAATGAGCAGTTCTTC.

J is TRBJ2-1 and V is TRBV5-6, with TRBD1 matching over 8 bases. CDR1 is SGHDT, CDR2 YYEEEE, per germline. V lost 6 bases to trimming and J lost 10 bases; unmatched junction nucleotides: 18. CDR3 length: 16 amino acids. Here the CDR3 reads CASTHPVRQGFGEQFF. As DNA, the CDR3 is TGTGCCAGCACTCATCCGGTAAGACAGGGGTTCGGCGAGCAGTTCTTC.

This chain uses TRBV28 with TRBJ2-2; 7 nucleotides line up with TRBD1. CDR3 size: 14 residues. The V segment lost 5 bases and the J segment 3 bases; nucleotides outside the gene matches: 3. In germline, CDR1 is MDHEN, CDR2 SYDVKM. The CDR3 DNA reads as TGTGCCAGCAGTCCCAGGGGGTACACCGGGGAGCTGTTTTTT. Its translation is CASSPRGYTGELFF.

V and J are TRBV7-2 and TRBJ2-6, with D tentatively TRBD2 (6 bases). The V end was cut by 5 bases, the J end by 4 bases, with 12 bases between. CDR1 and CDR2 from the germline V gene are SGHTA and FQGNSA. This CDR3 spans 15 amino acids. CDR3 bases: TGTGCCAGCAGCCAACTAGCATCCGGGGCCAACGTCCTGACTTTC. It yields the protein CASSQLASGANVLTF.

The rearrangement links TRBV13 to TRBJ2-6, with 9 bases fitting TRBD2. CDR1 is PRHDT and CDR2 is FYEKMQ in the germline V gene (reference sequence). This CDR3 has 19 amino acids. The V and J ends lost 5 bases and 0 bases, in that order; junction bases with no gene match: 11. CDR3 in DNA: TGTGCCAGCAGCCCCTCCGGAGCGGGGGGACTCTCTGGGGCCAACGTCCTGACTTTC. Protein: CASSPSGAGGLSGANVLTF.

CDR3 in amino acids: CASSRGRETQYF. The CDR3 nucleotides read TGCGCCAGCAGCCGCGGGCGAGAGACCCAGTACTTC. The chain uses TRBV5-1 and TRBJ2-5; D perhaps matches TRBD2 (5 bases). V shed 4 bases and J shed 4 bases, with 8 bases lying between them. Germline V gives CDR1 SGHRS, CDR2 YFSETQ. The CDR3 has 12 amino acids.

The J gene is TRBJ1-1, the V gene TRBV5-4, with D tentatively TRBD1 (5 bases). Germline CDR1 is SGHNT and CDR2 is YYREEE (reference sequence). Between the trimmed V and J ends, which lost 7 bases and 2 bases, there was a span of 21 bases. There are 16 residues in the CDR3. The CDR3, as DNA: TGTGCCAGCGGACCACCCCAAATTACAGGTAACACTGAAGCTTTCTTT. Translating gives CASGPPQITGNTEAFF. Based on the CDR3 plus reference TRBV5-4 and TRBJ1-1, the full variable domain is ETGVTQSPTHLIKTRGQQVTLRCSSQSGHNTVSWYQQALGQGPQFIFQYYREEENGRGNFPPRFSGLQFPNYSSELNVNALELDDSALYLCASGPPQITGNTEAFFGQGTRLTVV.

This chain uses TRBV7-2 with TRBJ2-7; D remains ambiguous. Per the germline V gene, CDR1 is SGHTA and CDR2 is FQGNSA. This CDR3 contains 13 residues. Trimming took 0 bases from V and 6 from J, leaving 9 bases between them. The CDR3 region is CASSLALGTEQYF. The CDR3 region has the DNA TGTGCCAGCAGCTTAGCTTTGGGAACCGAGCAGTACTTC.

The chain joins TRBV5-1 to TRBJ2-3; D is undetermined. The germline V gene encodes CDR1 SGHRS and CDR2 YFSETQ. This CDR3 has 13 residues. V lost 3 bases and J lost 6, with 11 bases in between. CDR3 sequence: CASSSGPLDTQYF. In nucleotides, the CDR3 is TGCGCCAGCAGCTCGGGTCCACTGGATACGCAGTATTTT.

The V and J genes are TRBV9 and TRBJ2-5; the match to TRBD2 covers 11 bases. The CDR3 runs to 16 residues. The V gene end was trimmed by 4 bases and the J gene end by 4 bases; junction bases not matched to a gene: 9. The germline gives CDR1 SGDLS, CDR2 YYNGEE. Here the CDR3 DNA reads TGTGCCAGCAGCATTAGCGGGGGGGCTAGTGGAGAGACCCAGTACTTC. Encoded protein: CASSISGGASGETQYF.

The CDR3: CSAARTTEQYF. DNA of the CDR3: TGCAGTGCGGCTCGGACAACCGAGCAGTACTTC. The chain recombines TRBV20-1 with TRBJ2-7, with D possibly TRBD1 on 5 matching bases. CDR1 and CDR2 from the germline V gene are DFQATT and SNEGSKA (reference sequence). The ends were cut back, 6 bases at V and 6 bases at J, with 12 bases in the middle. This CDR3 has 11 residues.

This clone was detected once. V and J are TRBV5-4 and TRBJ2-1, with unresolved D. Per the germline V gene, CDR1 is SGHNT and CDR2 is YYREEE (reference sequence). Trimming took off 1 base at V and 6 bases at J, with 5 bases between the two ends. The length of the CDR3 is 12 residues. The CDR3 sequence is CASSLTSNEQFF. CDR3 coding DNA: TGTGCCAGCAGCTTGACTTCCAATGAGCAGTTCTTC.

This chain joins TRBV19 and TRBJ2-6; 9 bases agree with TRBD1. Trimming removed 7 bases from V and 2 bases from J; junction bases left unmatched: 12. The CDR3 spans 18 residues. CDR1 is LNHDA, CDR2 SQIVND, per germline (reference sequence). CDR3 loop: CASTLSGTGRTGANVLTF. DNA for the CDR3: TGTGCCAGTACCCTGTCTGGGACAGGGAGAACTGGGGCCAACGTCCTGACTTTC.

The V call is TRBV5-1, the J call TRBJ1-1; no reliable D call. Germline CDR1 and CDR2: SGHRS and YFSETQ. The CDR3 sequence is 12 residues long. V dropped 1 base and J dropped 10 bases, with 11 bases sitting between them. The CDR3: CASSLSFSGAFF. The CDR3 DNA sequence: TGCGCCAGCAGCTTGTCCTTCAGTGGAGCTTTCTTT. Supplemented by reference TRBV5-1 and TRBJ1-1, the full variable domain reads KAGVTQTPRYLIKTRGQQVTLSCSPISGHRSVSWYQQTPGQGLQFLFEYFSETQRNKGNFPGRFSGRQFSNSRSEMNVSTLELGDSALYLCASSLSFSGAFFGQGTRLTVV.

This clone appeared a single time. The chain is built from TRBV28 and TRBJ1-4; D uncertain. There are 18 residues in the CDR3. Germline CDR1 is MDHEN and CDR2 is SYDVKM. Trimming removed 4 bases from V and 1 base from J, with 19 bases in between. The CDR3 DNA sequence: TGTGCCAGCAGTTCCATGGATGGGCCGGCGAGAACTAATGAAAAACTGTTTTTT. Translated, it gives CASSSMDGPARTNEKLFF.

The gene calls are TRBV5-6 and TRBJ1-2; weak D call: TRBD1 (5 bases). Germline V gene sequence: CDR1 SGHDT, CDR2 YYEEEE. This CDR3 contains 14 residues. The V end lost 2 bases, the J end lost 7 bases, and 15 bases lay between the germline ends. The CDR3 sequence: CASSFGTDYGGYTF. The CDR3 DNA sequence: TGTGCCAGCAGCTTCGGGACGGACTATGGTGGCTACACCTTC.

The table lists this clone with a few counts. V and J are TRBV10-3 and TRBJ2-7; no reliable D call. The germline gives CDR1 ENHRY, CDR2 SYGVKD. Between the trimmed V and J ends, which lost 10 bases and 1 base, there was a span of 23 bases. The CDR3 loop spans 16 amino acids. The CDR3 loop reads CASETPTGLHSYEQYF. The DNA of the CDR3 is TGTGCCAGTGAGACCCCCACGGGTCTACATTCCTACGAGCAGTACTTC.

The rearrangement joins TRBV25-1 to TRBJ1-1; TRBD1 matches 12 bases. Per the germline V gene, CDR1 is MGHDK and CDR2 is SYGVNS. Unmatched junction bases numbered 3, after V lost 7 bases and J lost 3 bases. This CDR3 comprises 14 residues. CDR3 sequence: CASKGTGGDTEAFF. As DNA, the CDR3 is TGTGCCAGCAAAGGGACAGGGGGCGACACTGAAGCTTTCTTT. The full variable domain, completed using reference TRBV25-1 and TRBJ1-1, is EADIYQTPRYLVIGTGKKITLECSQTMGHDKMYWYQQDPGMELHLIHYSYGVNSTEKGDLSSESTVSRIRTEHFPLTLESARPSHTSQYLCASKGTGGDTEAFFGQGTRLTVV.

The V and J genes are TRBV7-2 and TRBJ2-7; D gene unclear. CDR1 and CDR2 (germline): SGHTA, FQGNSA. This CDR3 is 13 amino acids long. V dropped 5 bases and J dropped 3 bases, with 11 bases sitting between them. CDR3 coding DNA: TGTGCCAGCAGCCCTGGTGTAGGCTACGAGCAGTACTTC. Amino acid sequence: CASSPGVGYEQYF.

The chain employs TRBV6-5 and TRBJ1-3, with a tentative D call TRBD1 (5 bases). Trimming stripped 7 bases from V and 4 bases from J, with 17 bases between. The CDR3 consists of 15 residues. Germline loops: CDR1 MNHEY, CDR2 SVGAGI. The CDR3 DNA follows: TGTGCCAGCACGAGGGGAAGGGCCCAAGGAAACACCATATATTTT. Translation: CASTRGRAQGNTIYF.

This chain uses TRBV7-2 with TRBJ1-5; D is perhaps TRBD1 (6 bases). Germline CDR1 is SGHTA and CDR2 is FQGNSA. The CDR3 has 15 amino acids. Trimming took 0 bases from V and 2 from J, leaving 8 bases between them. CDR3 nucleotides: TGTGCCAGCAGCTTAGCCGGGGGCGGCAATCAGCCCCAGCATTTT. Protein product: CASSLAGGGNQPQHF.